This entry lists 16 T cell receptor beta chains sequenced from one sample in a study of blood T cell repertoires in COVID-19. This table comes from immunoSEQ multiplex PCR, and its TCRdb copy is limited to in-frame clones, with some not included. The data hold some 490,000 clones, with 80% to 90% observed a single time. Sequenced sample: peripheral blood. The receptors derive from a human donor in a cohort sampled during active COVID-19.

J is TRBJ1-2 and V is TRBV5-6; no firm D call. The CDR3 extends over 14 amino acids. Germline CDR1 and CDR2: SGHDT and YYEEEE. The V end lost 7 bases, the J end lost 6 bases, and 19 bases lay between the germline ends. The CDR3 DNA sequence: TGTGCCAGCTCCGGACGGAGGAGATGGGATGGCTACACCTTC. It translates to CASSGRRRWDGYTF.

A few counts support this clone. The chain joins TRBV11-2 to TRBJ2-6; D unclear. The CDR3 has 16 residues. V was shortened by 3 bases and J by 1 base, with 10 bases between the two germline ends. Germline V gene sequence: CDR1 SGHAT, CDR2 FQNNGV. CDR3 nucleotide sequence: TGTGCCAGCAGCTTCAGGCGAGAGTCTGGGGCCAACGTCCTGACTTTC. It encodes CASSFRRESGANVLTF.

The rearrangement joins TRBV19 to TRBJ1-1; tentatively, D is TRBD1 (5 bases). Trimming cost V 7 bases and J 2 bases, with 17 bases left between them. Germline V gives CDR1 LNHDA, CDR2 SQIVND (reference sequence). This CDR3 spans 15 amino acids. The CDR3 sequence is CASTQWGVINTEAFF. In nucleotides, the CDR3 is TGTGCCAGTACCCAATGGGGGGTTATTAACACTGAAGCTTTCTTT. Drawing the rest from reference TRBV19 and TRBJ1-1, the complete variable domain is DGGITQSPKYLFRKEGQNVTLSCEQNLNHDAMYWYRQDPGQGLRLIYYSQIVNDFQKGDIAEGYSVSREKKESFPLTVTSAQKNPTAFYLCASTQWGVINTEAFFGQGTRLTVV.

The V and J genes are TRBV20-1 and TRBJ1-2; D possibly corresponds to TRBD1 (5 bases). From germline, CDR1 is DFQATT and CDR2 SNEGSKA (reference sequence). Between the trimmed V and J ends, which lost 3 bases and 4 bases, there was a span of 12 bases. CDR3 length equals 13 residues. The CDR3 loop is CSASVDDSYGYTF. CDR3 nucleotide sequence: TGCAGTGCTAGTGTGGACGACAGCTATGGCTACACCTTC.

CDR3 bases: TGCGCCAGCATCCCTAGCGGGAGTATTACAGGAGAGACCCAGTACTTC. It codes for CASIPSGSITGETQYF. The chain links TRBV5-1 to TRBJ2-5; 10 bases line up with TRBD2. V was pared by 6 bases and J by 4 bases, with 12 bases of the junction left unmatched. This CDR3 has 16 amino acids. CDR1 SGHRS and CDR2 YFSETQ come from the germline V gene.

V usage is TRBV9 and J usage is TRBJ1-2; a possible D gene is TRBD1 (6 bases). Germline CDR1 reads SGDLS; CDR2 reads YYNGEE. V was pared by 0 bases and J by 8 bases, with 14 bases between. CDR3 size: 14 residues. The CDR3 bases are TGTGCCAGCAGCGTAGGGACAGATCGGAGGGGCTACACCTTC. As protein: CASSVGTDRRGYTF.

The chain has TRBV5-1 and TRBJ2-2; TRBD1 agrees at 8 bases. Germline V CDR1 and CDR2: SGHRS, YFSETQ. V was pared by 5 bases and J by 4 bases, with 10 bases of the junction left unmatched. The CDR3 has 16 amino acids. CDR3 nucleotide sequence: TGCGCCAGCAGTCTTATCGGACAGGGAAGCACCGGGGAGCTGTTTTTT. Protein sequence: CASSLIGQGSTGELFF.

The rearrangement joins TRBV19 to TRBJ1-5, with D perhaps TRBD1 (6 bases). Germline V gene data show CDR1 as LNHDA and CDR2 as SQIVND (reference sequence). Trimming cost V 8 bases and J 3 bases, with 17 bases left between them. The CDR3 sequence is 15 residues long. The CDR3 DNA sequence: TGTGCCAGTGGGACCCCCGGACAGTTCAATCAGCCCCAGCATTTT. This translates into CASGTPGQFNQPQHF. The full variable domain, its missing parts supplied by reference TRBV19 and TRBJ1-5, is DGGITQSPKYLFRKEGQNVTLSCEQNLNHDAMYWYRQDPGQGLRLIYYSQIVNDFQKGDIAEGYSVSREKKESFPLTVTSAQKNPTAFYLCASGTPGQFNQPQHFGDGTRLSIL.

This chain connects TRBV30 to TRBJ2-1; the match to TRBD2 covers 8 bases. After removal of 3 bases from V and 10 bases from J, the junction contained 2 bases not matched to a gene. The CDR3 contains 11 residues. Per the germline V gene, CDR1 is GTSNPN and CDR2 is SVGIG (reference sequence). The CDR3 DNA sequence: TGTGCCTGGAGGGGGACTAGGGAGCAGTTCTTC. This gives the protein CAWRGTREQFF.

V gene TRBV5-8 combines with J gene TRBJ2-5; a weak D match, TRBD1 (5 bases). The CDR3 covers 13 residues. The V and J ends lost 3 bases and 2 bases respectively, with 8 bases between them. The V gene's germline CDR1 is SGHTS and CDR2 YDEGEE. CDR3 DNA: TGTGCCAGCAGCTACAGGATTCAAGAGACCCAGTACTTC. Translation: CASSYRIQETQYF.

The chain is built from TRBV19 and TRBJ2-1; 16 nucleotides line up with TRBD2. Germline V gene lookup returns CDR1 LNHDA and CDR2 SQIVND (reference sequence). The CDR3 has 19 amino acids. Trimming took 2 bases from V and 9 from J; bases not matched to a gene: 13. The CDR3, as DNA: TGTGCCAGTAGTATACCGGGACTAGCGGGAGGGCCCACAATCTTTGAGCAGTTCTTC. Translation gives CASSIPGLAGGPTIFEQFF.

CDR3 in DNA: TGTGCCAGCACACGTCAAGGGGCAGGGGAAGCTTTCTTT. Translation: CASTRQGAGEAFF. V gene TRBV27 combines with J gene TRBJ1-1, with D perhaps matching TRBD1 (5 bases). CDR1 is MNHEY, CDR2 SMNVEV, per germline (reference sequence). This CDR3 spans 13 amino acids. Trimming pared 7 bases from V and 8 bases from J, leaving 17 bases between.

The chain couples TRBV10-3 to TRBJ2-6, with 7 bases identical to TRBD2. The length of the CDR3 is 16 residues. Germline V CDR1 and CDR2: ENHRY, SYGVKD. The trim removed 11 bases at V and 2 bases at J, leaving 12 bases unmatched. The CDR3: CAAGEGFAPGANVLTF. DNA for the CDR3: TGTGCCGCCGGGGAGGGGTTCGCCCCTGGGGCCAACGTCCTGACTTTC.

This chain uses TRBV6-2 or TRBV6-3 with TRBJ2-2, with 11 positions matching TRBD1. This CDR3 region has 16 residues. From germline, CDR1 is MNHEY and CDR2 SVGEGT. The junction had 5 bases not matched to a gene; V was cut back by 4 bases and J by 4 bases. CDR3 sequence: CASSSGGTGGTGELFF. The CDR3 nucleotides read TGTGCCAGCAGTTCCGGCGGGACAGGGGGCACCGGGGAGCTGTTTTTT.

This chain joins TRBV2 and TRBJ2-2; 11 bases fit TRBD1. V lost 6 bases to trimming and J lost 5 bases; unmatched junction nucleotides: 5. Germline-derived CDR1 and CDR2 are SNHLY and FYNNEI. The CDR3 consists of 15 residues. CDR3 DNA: TGTGCCAGCAGGTTGGGACAGGGGGAAACCGGGGAGCTGTTTTTT. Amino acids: CASRLGQGETGELFF. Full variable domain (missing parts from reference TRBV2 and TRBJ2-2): EPEVTQTPSHQVTQMGQEVILRCVPISNHLYFYWYRQILGQKVEFLVSFYNNEISEKSEIFDDQFSVERPDGSNFTLKIRSTKLEDSAMYFCASRLGQGETGELFFGEGSRLTVL.

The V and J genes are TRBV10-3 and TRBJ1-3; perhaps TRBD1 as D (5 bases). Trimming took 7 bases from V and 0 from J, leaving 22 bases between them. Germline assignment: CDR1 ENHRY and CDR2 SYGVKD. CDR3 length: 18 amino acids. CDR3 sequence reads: CAITAGRVFTSSGNTIYF. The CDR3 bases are TGTGCCATCACGGCCGGCAGGGTATTTACGAGCTCTGGAAACACCATATATTTT.